This T cell receptor (beta chain) came from a study of T cell repertoires in cytomegalovirus infection. Overall study results and limits: In two of eight donors, the top clonotype was HLA-C-restricted CMV-specific.

TCRdb passed the reads through MiXCR, listing each CDR3 protein once. The repertoire holds roughly 760,000 distinct CDR3 sequences, less than 40% seen once, with 2.8% in the top ten. This clonotype was detected a few times. Its antigen is currently unknown. CDR3 length: 15 residues. CDR1 and CDR2 (germline): MDHEN, SYDVKM. Losses at the gene ends were 7 bases for V and 7 bases for J; bases not matched to a gene: 13. The sample comprised PBMCs. This chain uses TRBV28 with TRBJ2-5; 9 bases are a match to TRBD2. The sequence came from a human donor in good health (CMV status not recorded). Some clones in this sample may be carry-over from other donors' samples. The CDR3 sequence: CASTPLAGGVGTQYF. CDR3 nucleotides: TGTGCCAGCACCCCGTTGGCGGGAGGGGTGGGGACCCAGTACTTC.